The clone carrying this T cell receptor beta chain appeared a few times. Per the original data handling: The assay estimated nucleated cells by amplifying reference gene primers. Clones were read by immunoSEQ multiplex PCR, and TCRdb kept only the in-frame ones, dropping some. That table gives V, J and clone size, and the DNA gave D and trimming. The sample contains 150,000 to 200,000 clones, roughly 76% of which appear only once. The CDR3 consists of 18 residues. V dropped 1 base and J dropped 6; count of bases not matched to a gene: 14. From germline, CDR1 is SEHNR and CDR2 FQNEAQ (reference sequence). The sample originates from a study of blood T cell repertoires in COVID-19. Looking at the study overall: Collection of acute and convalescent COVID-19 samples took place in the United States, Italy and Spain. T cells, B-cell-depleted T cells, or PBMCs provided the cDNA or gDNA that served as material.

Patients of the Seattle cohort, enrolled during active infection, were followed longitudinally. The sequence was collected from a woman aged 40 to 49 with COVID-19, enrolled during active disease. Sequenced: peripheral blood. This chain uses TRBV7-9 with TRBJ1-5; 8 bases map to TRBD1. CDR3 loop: CASSLGTGSKVVSQPQHF. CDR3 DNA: TGTGCCAGCAGCTTAGGGACAGGGTCGAAGGTGGTGAGTCAGCCCCAGCATTTT.